This entry is about one T cell receptor beta chain. This sample was included in a study of blood T cells in healthy people across ages. Researchers collected approximately 9.5 milliliters of peripheral blood from every single donor. It was with a sample-barcoded 5' primer and a J-beta primer mix that a second PCR of roughly 7 to 11 cycles was run. TCRdb recomputed calls from the 5' RACE reads with MiXCR, one row per CDR3 protein. The sample holds around 1.7 million distinct CDR3 sequences; about 28% are singletons and the top ten take 7.7%. Material: blood. The origin of this receptor is a woman under 40 in good health.

This chain's CDR3 is CASSPGGFFTGANVLTF. The CDR3 coding sequence is TGTGCCAGCTCACCAGGCGGATTCTTCACTGGGGCCAACGTCCTGACTTTC. This chain connects TRBV18 to TRBJ2-6; no clear D. This CDR3 spans 17 amino acids. Looked up from germline, CDR1 is KGHSH and CDR2 is LQKENI. The ends were cut back, 2 bases at V and 2 bases at J, with 13 bases in the middle.